Listed here are 21 T cell receptor beta chains from one sample, sequenced in a study of T cells in localized non-small cell lung cancer. The assay was immunoSEQ multiplex PCR, and TCRdb's table has in-frame clones only and misses some. The table lists 40,000 or so clones, about 86% of them singletons. Sample: peripheral blood mononuclear cells, taken before any cancer treatment. The source is a male donor older than 55 with stage II lung adenocarcinoma.

The chain is built from TRBV28 and TRBJ2-7; tentative D call: TRBD2 (6 bases). The CDR3 has 12 residues. Trimming removed 7 bases from V and 7 bases from J, with 14 bases in between. CDR1 MDHEN and CDR2 SYDVKM come from the germline V gene. The CDR3 nucleotides are TGTGCCAGCAACTCGAACGGGGGTGAGCAGTACTTC. Translated: CASNSNGGEQYF.

This chain connects TRBV6-1 to TRBJ1-1, with D hard to call. The V gene lost 4 bases and the J gene lost 1 base, with 10 bases spanning the gap. CDR1 is MNHNS and CDR2 is SASEGT in the germline V gene. This CDR3 is built from 14 residues. The CDR3 here is CASSVLLGNTEAFF. The CDR3 DNA reads TGTGCCAGCAGTGTACTTCTGGGGAACACTGAAGCTTTCTTT.

CDR3 loop: CASSSRDSYGYTF. The CDR3 DNA is TGTGCCAGCAGTTCACGGGACAGCTATGGCTACACCTTC. The chain is built from TRBV6-5 and TRBJ1-2; 7 bases are shared with TRBD1. The ends lost 4 bases at V and 4 bases at J; junction bases unmatched: 3. This CDR3 region has 13 residues. In germline, CDR1 is MNHEY, CDR2 SVGAGI.

The chain links TRBV19 to TRBJ1-1; a possible D gene is TRBD1 (6 bases). The V and J ends lost 5 bases and 8 bases respectively, with 18 bases between them. The CDR3 sequence is 14 residues long. Germline CDR1 is LNHDA and CDR2 is SQIVND (reference sequence). The CDR3 here is CASSPHLTTGEAFF. DNA of the CDR3: TGTGCCAGTAGTCCCCACTTAACGACAGGCGAAGCTTTCTTT.

This clone is a singleton in its sample. The chain uses TRBV6-4 and TRBJ2-5; TRBD1 or TRBD2 may be the D gene (5 bases each). CDR1 is MRHNA and CDR2 is SNTAGT in the germline V gene. This CDR3 region has 13 residues. V shed 4 bases and J shed 5 bases, with 11 bases lying between them. The CDR3 DNA follows: TGTGCCAGCAGTGCCGGGGCCGGGGAGACCCAGTACTTC. This sequence encodes CASSAGAGETQYF.

The CDR3 nucleotides read TGCAGTGCCGAATGGGGGAACATTCAGTACTTC. Amino acids: CSAEWGNIQYF. The chain is built from TRBV20-1 and TRBJ2-4, with D perhaps being TRBD1 or TRBD2 (5 bases each). Between the trimmed V and J ends, which lost 6 bases and 7 bases, there was a span of 10 bases. The CDR3 is made up of 11 amino acids. Germline V gene sequence: CDR1 DFQATT, CDR2 SNEGSKA (reference sequence).

This clone was seen once. The chain recombines TRBV6-6 with TRBJ1-5; D may be TRBD1 (5 bases). The V gene's germline CDR1 is MNHNY and CDR2 SVGAGI (reference sequence). This CDR3 contains 14 residues. Deletions cut 6 bases from V and 7 bases from J, with 16 bases between. The DNA for the CDR3 is TGTGCCAGCAGGGCAGGGAGGTTCGGACAGCCCCAGCATTTT. It codes for CASRAGRFGQPQHF.

This rearrangement joins TRBV12-5 to TRBJ2-2; 8 bases agree with TRBD2. J lost 6 bases, V lost 2 bases, and 5 bases had no gene match. CDR1 LGHNT and CDR2 FRNRAP come from the germline V gene. This CDR3 has 15 amino acids. CDR3 bases: TGTGCTAGTGGTTTGATGGTAGCGGGATCCGGGGAGCTGTTTTTT. Amino acids: CASGLMVAGSGELFF.

The J gene is TRBJ2-3, the V gene TRBV19; perhaps TRBD2 as D (6 bases). CDR3 size: 15 residues. V was trimmed by 10 bases and J by 1 base, leaving 18 bases between them. Germline V gene data show CDR1 as LNHDA and CDR2 as SQIVND (reference sequence). The CDR3: CATQRVSGRTDTQYF. The CDR3 DNA follows: TGTGCCACTCAAAGGGTGAGCGGGCGCACAGATACGCAGTATTTT.

The genes are TRBV7-2 and TRBJ1-3; D uncertain. Germline V gene data show CDR1 as SGHTA and CDR2 as FQGNSA. Trimming pared 4 bases from V and 4 bases from J, leaving 11 bases between. The CDR3 extends over 14 amino acids. The CDR3 loop reads CASSSPVSGNTIYF. CDR3 coding DNA: TGTGCCAGCAGCTCCCCCGTCTCCGGAAACACCATATATTTT.

The chain has TRBV10-3 and TRBJ1-1, with TRBD1 matching over 8 bases. J lost 7 bases, V lost 6 bases, and 13 bases had no gene match. This CDR3 region has 15 residues. Germline CDR1 is ENHRY and CDR2 is SYGVKD. This CDR3 reads CAIRTGAPGLNEAFF. DNA of the CDR3: TGTGCCATCAGGACAGGGGCTCCCGGGTTGAATGAAGCTTTCTTT.

This chain connects TRBV27 to TRBJ1-3; D not resolved. The CDR3 length is 15 residues. The V gene lost 2 bases and the J gene lost 0 bases, with 8 bases spanning the gap. Looked up from germline, CDR1 is MNHEY and CDR2 is SMNVEV (reference sequence). CDR3 DNA: TGTGCCAGCAGTTTAAGCTCGAGCTCTGGAAACACCATATATTTT. Translation: CASSLSSSSGNTIYF.

The chain uses TRBV7-9 and TRBJ1-2, with 9 bases lining up with TRBD1. The germline V gene encodes CDR1 SEHNR and CDR2 FQNEAQ (reference sequence). The CDR3 spans 14 residues. Trimming cost V 5 bases and J 4 bases; bases outside gene matches: 5. The CDR3 DNA reads as TGTGCCAGCAGCCCAGGGACAGGGTCCTATGGCTACACCTTC. Translated, it gives CASSPGTGSYGYTF.

This clone appeared once. The rearrangement links TRBV27 to TRBJ2-2, with no clear D. With 0 bases removed from V and 6 bases from J, the gap between germline ends came to 11 bases. The CDR3 spans 15 residues. The V gene's germline CDR1 is MNHEY and CDR2 SMNVEV (reference sequence). The CDR3 reads CASSLSSNGAGELFF. Written as DNA, the CDR3 is TGTGCCAGCAGTTTATCATCCAATGGGGCCGGGGAGCTGTTTTTT.

The chain recombines TRBV6-5 with TRBJ2-7, with 12 positions matching TRBD2. Unmatched junction bases numbered 4, after V lost 5 bases and J lost 5 bases. Germline CDR1 reads MNHEY; CDR2 reads SVGAGI. This CDR3 spans 14 amino acids. The CDR3 DNA sequence: TGTGCCAGCAGTCGACTAGCGGGAGCAAACGAGCAGTACTTC. Amino acids: CASSRLAGANEQYF.

This chain links TRBV6-1 with TRBJ1-5, with D maybe TRBD1 (5 bases). Germline CDR1 MNHNS, CDR2 SASEGT. V was pared by 6 bases and J by 7 bases, with 16 bases between. This CDR3 contains 14 residues. The CDR3 is CASSPQVGIQPQHF. The CDR3 DNA sequence: TGTGCCAGCAGCCCACAGGTGGGTATACAGCCCCAGCATTTT.

The rearrangement joins TRBV28 to TRBJ2-7; no firm D call. The V gene lost 10 bases and the J gene lost 2 bases, with 9 bases spanning the gap. The CDR3 is 11 residues long. CDR1 and CDR2 (germline): MDHEN, SYDVKM. The CDR3 sequence is CATGRAYEQYF. CDR3 nucleotide sequence: TGTGCCACCGGACGGGCCTACGAGCAGTACTTC.

J is TRBJ2-1 and V is TRBV5-1; D is undetermined. CDR3 length equals 14 residues. Trimming took off 0 bases at V and 0 bases at J, with 4 bases between the two ends. CDR1 SGHRS and CDR2 YFSETQ come from the germline V gene. Here the CDR3 DNA reads TGCGCCAGCAGCTTGGGAGTCTCCTACAATGAGCAGTTCTTC. Encoded protein: CASSLGVSYNEQFF. Using reference TRBV5-1 and TRBJ2-1 for the parts outside the CDR3, the full variable domain is KAGVTQTPRYLIKTRGQQVTLSCSPISGHRSVSWYQQTPGQGLQFLFEYFSETQRNKGNFPGRFSGRQFSNSRSEMNVSTLELGDSALYLCASSLGVSYNEQFFGPGTRLTVL.

This clone is a singleton in its sample. The CDR3 region has the DNA TGTGCCAGCAGTTTAAGAACAGGGAGCAGACAGCCCCAGCATTTT. As protein: CASSLRTGSRQPQHF. The chain links TRBV28 to TRBJ1-5; the D gene is possibly TRBD1 (6 bases). The CDR3 runs 15 residues. In germline, CDR1 is MDHEN, CDR2 SYDVKM. V was cut by 2 bases and J by 7 bases, with 15 bases left in between.

CDR3 DNA sequence: TGTGCCACCCACACCGGGCAGGGGGGCTACGAGCAGTACTTC. Protein sequence: CATHTGQGGYEQYF. This chain connects TRBV19 to TRBJ2-7; D is possibly TRBD1 (7 bases). CDR3 length: 14 amino acids. Germline CDR1 is LNHDA and CDR2 is SQIVND (reference sequence). V lost 10 bases, J lost 3 bases, and 19 bases lay in between.

This clone is a singleton in its sample. The chain links TRBV7-2 to TRBJ2-7; D is undetermined. The CDR3 is 11 residues long. Germline CDR1 SGHTA, CDR2 FQGNSA. Trimming left V 1 base short and J 13 bases short, with 11 bases between. The CDR3 here is CASSLGRYPYF. In DNA form, the CDR3 reads TGTGCCAGCAGCTTAGGTCGCTATCCTTACTTC. Using reference TRBV7-2 and TRBJ2-7 for the parts outside the CDR3, the full variable domain is GAGVSQSPSNKVTEKGKDVELRCDPISGHTALYWYRQSLGQGLEFLIYFQGNSAPDKSGLPSDRFSAERTGGSVSTLTIQRTQQEDSAVYLCASSLGRYPYFGPGTRLTVT.